This T cell receptor (beta chain) originates from a study of somatic mutations in cytotoxic T cells in rheumatoid arthritis. Study background: Each patient's diagnosis was followed right away by a blood draw (30 ml EDTA), before any treatment. Flow cytometric sorting isolated some V beta antibody-stained T-cell populations at nearly 100% purity, and among them were V beta1+ cells that underwent TCRB sequencing.

Study results and limitations: Rising age went with increasing CD8+ clonality in rheumatoid arthritis patients; healthy controls showed no such increase.

The CDR3 sequence is 12 residues long. V shed 8 bases and J shed 7 bases, with 14 bases lying between them. CDR1 is MNHGY and CDR2 is SAAAGT in the germline V gene. In its sample, this clone was seen a few times. Its antigen is as yet unknown. Positive magnetic bead selection, which isolated the CD4+ and CD8+ cells, was followed by a flow cytometry check of purity. Data came from immunoSEQ multiplex PCR; TCRdb stores just in-frame clones and leaves some out. This sample yields 25,000 to 30,000 clones, of which around 86% are seen a single time; roughly 9.7% belongs to the top ten. The V and J genes are TRBV6-8 and TRBJ1-1; no firm D call. This receptor was obtained from an adult with rheumatoid arthritis. Sample: CD8+ T cells sorted from blood. As DNA, the CDR3 is TGTGCCAGCGGCACAACGAAATATGAAGCTTTCTTT. It encodes CASGTTKYEAFF.